Listed below are T cell receptor beta chains from one sample, sequenced in a study of T cells in Graves' hyperthyroidism and ophthalmopathy. In TCRdb, the multiplex PCR reads were re-called with MiXCR into one record per CDR3 protein. The sample lists hundreds of thousands of distinct CDR3 sequences; around a sixth were seen once. Sequencing was performed on blood. The receptors stem from a woman between 18 and 30 years old with Graves' hyperthyroidism that later progressed to Graves' ophthalmopathy. The CDR3 runs from the conserved cysteine through the conserved F or W. A D gene is named only where the DNA matches it firmly. Not every row has a clone size; where given, it reads once, few, many or a size class.

len: 12
d_gene: -
abundance: many
v_gene: TRBV11-2
j_gene: TRBJ2-7
CDR3aa: CASTSFSNEQYF
CDR3nt: TGTGCCAGCACCTCGTTCTCCAACGAGCAGTACTTC

len: 16
d_gene: -
abundance: once
v_gene: TRBV4-3
j_gene: TRBJ2-1
CDR3aa: CASSQESAASYNEQFF
CDR3nt: TGCGCCAGCAGCCAAGAATCAGCGGCCTCCTACAATGAGCAGTTCTTC

len: 14
d_gene: -
abundance: few
v_gene: TRBV24-1
j_gene: TRBJ2-5
CDR3aa: CATSDTGPQETQYF
CDR3nt: TGTGCCACCAGTGATACGGGGCCCCAAGAGACCCAGTACTTC

len: 13
d_gene: -
abundance: many
v_gene: TRBV7-8
j_gene: TRBJ1-2
CDR3aa: CASRLQGAYGYTF
CDR3nt: TGTGCCAGCAGACTACAGGGAGCCTATGGCTACACCTTC

len: 15
d_gene: TRBD1
abundance: few
v_gene: TRBV6-1
j_gene: TRBJ2-1
CDR3aa: CASSRTGVTYNEQFF
CDR3nt: TGTGCCAGCAGCAGGACAGGGGTCACCTACAATGAGCAGTTCTTC

len: 18
d_gene: TRBD1
abundance: many
v_gene: TRBV5-1
j_gene: TRBJ2-2
CDR3aa: CASSLRNRDSEATGELFF
CDR3nt: TGCGCCAGCAGCTTGCGCAATAGGGACAGCGAAGCGACCGGGGAGCTGTTTTTT

len: 16
d_gene: -
abundance: many
v_gene: TRBV5-1
j_gene: TRBJ2-7
CDR3aa: CASSSAGEPLSYEQYF
CDR3nt: TGCGCCAGCAGCAGCGCAGGGGAGCCCCTGTCCTACGAGCAGTACTTC

len: 15
d_gene: TRBD2
abundance: -
v_gene: TRBV19
j_gene: TRBJ2-1
CDR3aa: CASSRLAGRVDEQFF
CDR3nt: TGTGCCAGTAGTAGGCTAGCGGGACGGGTGGATGAGCAGTTCTTC

len: 16
d_gene: -
abundance: -
v_gene: TRBV7-2
j_gene: TRBJ2-2
CDR3aa: CASSSRTAPNTGELFF
CDR3nt: TGTGCCAGCAGCTCTCGGACAGCCCCGAACACCGGGGAGCTGTTTTTT

len: 13
d_gene: -
abundance: -
v_gene: TRBV19
j_gene: TRBJ1-2
CDR3aa: CASTHLSGSGYTF
CDR3nt: TGTGCCAGTACCCACCTGTCCGGGAGTGGCTACACCTTC

len: 15
d_gene: TRBD2
abundance: few
v_gene: TRBV9
j_gene: TRBJ2-3
CDR3aa: CASNWGGTSGDTQYF
CDR3nt: TGTGCCAGCAACTGGGGGGGGACTAGCGGAGATACGCAGTATTTT

len: 17
d_gene: -
abundance: many
v_gene: TRBV24-1
j_gene: TRBJ2-7
CDR3aa: CATSDLPGAGDSYEQYF
CDR3nt: TGTGCCACCAGTGATTTGCCCGGGGCAGGAGATTCCTACGAGCAGTACTTC

len: 14
d_gene: TRBD2
abundance: -
v_gene: TRBV9
j_gene: TRBJ2-1
CDR3aa: CASGSSGSYNEQFF
CDR3nt: TGTGCCAGCGGGTCTAGCGGATCCTACAATGAGCAGTTCTTC

len: 14
d_gene: -
abundance: many
v_gene: TRBV7-9
j_gene: TRBJ1-6
CDR3aa: CASRLEADNSPLHF
CDR3nt: TGTGCCAGCAGACTCGAGGCCGATAATTCACCCCTCCACTTT

len: 14
d_gene: TRBD1
abundance: -
v_gene: TRBV6-2/TRBV6-3
j_gene: TRBJ1-5
CDR3aa: CASPGTGEVQPQHF
CDR3nt: TGTGCCAGCCCGGGGACAGGGGAAGTGCAGCCCCAGCATTTT

len: 17
d_gene: TRBD2
abundance: many
v_gene: TRBV7-9
j_gene: TRBJ2-2
CDR3aa: CASSFPAGGTNTGELFF
CDR3nt: TGTGCCAGCAGCTTCCCAGCGGGAGGAACGAACACCGGGGAGCTGTTTTTT

len: 14
d_gene: TRBD1
abundance: many
v_gene: TRBV6-1
j_gene: TRBJ1-6
CDR3aa: CASSPGQGASPLHF
CDR3nt: TGTGCCAGCAGCCCGGGACAGGGGGCATCACCCCTCCACTTT

len: 16
d_gene: TRBD2
abundance: many
v_gene: TRBV20-1
j_gene: TRBJ2-5
CDR3aa: CSAAPDGLAGKETQYF
CDR3nt: TGCAGTGCTGCCCCCGATGGACTAGCGGGGAAAGAGACCCAGTACTTC

len: 13
d_gene: -
abundance: many
v_gene: TRBV7-9
j_gene: TRBJ1-2
CDR3aa: CASSFGLNYGYTF
CDR3nt: TGTGCCAGCAGCTTCGGCCTTAACTATGGCTACACCTTC

len: 14
d_gene: TRBD2
abundance: many
v_gene: TRBV30
j_gene: TRBJ2-2
CDR3aa: CACKGLAGAGELFF
CDR3nt: TGTGCCTGTAAGGGACTAGCGGGAGCCGGGGAGCTGTTTTTT

len: 18
d_gene: TRBD2
abundance: few
v_gene: TRBV27
j_gene: TRBJ2-2
CDR3aa: CASSLRPGLAGSTGELFF
CDR3nt: TGTGCCAGCAGTTTAAGACCGGGACTAGCGGGCAGCACCGGGGAGCTGTTTTTT

len: 16
d_gene: -
abundance: -
v_gene: TRBV6-2/TRBV6-3
j_gene: TRBJ1-5
CDR3aa: CASSSAEGASNQPQHF
CDR3nt: TGTGCCAGCAGTTCGGCGGAGGGCGCGAGCAATCAGCCCCAGCATTTT

len: 12
d_gene: -
abundance: many
v_gene: TRBV20-1
j_gene: TRBJ2-7
CDR3aa: CSARDREYEQYF
CDR3nt: TGCAGTGCTAGAGATCGGGAGTACGAGCAGTACTTC

len: 15
d_gene: -
abundance: many
v_gene: TRBV27
j_gene: TRBJ1-2
CDR3aa: CASSLFKEGAYGYTF
CDR3nt: TGTGCCAGCAGTTTATTCAAGGAAGGGGCCTATGGCTACACCTTC

len: 17
d_gene: -
abundance: many
v_gene: TRBV7-2
j_gene: TRBJ2-3
CDR3aa: CASSLQFGRDWTDTQYF
CDR3nt: TGTGCCAGCAGCTTGCAGTTCGGGCGGGATTGGACAGATACGCAGTATTTT

len: 13
d_gene: TRBD2
abundance: -
v_gene: TRBV6-1
j_gene: TRBJ2-4
CDR3aa: CAILAGYKNIQYF
CDR3nt: TGTGCCATTCTAGCGGGATACAAAAACATTCAGTACTTC

len: 24
d_gene: -
abundance: -
v_gene: TRBV2
j_gene: TRBJ2-4
CDR3aa: CASRARDSQGGGERSFSAKNIQYF
CDR3nt: TGTGCCAGCAGAGCCCGGGACTCTCAGGGGGGGGGGGAAAGGTCTTTTTCGGCCAAAAACATTCAGTACTTC

len: 15
d_gene: -
abundance: many
v_gene: TRBV7-3
j_gene: TRBJ2-1
CDR3aa: CASSPVRGAHNEQFF
CDR3nt: TGTGCCAGCAGCCCGGTTAGGGGGGCCCACAATGAGCAGTTCTTC

len: 13
d_gene: -
abundance: -
v_gene: TRBV6-2/TRBV6-3
j_gene: TRBJ2-3
CDR3aa: CASRPPHTDTQYF
CDR3nt: TGTGCCAGCAGACCCCCCCACACAGATACGCAGTATTTT

len: 12
d_gene: -
abundance: many
v_gene: TRBV18
j_gene: TRBJ2-1
CDR3aa: CASSRDDGGQFF
CDR3nt: TGTGCCAGCTCCCGAGATGACGGAGGACAGTTCTTC

len: 13
d_gene: -
abundance: -
v_gene: TRBV18
j_gene: TRBJ2-5
CDR3aa: CASSMTHQETQYF
CDR3nt: TGTGCCAGCTCAATGACACACCAAGAGACCCAGTACTTC

len: 15
d_gene: TRBD1
abundance: many
v_gene: TRBV30
j_gene: TRBJ2-7
CDR3aa: CAWRKPDREFEEQYF
CDR3nt: TGTGCCTGGAGAAAGCCGGACAGGGAGTTTGAAGAGCAGTACTTC

len: 14
d_gene: -
abundance: -
v_gene: TRBV14
j_gene: TRBJ2-2
CDR3aa: CASSQVGRTGELFF
CDR3nt: TGTGCCAGCAGCCAAGTAGGGCGGACCGGGGAGCTGTTTTTT

len: 15
d_gene: -
abundance: few
v_gene: TRBV12-3/TRBV12-4
j_gene: TRBJ1-6
CDR3aa: CASSPATGYNSPLHF
CDR3nt: TGTGCCAGCAGCCCCGCGACGGGCTATAATTCACCCCTCCACTTT

len: 15
d_gene: -
abundance: few
v_gene: TRBV5-5
j_gene: TRBJ1-1
CDR3aa: CASSPFRALGTEAFF
CDR3nt: TGTGCCAGCAGCCCATTCCGGGCCCTCGGCACTGAAGCTTTCTTT

len: 15
d_gene: -
abundance: many
v_gene: TRBV12-3/TRBV12-4
j_gene: TRBJ2-5
CDR3aa: CASSQRGLIQETQYF
CDR3nt: TGTGCCAGCAGTCAAAGGGGACTGATCCAAGAGACCCAGTACTTC

len: 14
d_gene: -
abundance: -
v_gene: TRBV30
j_gene: TRBJ2-3
CDR3aa: CAWRVGGLSDTQYF
CDR3nt: TGTGCCTGGAGGGTGGGGGGGCTATCAGATACGCAGTATTTT